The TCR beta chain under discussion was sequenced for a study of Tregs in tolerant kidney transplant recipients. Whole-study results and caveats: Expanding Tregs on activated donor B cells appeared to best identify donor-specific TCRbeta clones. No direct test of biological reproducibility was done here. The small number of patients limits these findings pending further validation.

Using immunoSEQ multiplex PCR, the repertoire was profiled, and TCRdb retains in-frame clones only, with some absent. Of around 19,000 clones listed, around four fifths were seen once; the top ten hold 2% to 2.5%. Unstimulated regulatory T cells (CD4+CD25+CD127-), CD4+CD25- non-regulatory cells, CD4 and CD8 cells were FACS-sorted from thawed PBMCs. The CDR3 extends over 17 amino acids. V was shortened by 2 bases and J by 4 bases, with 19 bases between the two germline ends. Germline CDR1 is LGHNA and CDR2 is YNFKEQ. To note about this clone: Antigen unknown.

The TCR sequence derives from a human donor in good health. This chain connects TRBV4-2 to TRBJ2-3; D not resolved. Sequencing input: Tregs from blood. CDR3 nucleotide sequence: TGTGCCAGCAGCCAACTGGCCAGGAGCCACAATTCAGATACGCAGTATTTT. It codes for CASSQLARSHNSDTQYF.